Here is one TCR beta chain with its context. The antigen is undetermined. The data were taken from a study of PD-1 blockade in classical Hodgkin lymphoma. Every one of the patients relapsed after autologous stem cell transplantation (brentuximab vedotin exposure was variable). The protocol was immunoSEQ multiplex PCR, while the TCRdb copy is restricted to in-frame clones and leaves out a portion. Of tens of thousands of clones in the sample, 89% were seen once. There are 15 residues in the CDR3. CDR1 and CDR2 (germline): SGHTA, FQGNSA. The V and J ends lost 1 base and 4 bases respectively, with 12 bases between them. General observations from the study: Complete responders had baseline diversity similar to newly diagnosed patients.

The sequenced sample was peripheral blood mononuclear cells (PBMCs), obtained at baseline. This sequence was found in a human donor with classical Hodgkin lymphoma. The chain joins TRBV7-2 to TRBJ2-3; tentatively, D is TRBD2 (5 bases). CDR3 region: CASSLGLTPADTQYF. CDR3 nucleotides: TGTGCCAGCAGCTTAGGACTAACCCCCGCAGATACGCAGTATTTT.